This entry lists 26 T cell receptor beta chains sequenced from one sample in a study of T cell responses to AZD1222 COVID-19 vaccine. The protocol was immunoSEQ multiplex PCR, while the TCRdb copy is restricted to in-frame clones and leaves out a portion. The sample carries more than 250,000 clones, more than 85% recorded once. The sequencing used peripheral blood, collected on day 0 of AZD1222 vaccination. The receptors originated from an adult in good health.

The CDR3 region is CASSLGQSYEQYF. The CDR3 DNA sequence: TGTGCCAGCAGTTTGGGACAGTCCTACGAGCAGTACTTC. The chain recombines TRBV28 with TRBJ2-7; 7 bases line up with TRBD1. The germline V gene encodes CDR1 MDHEN and CDR2 SYDVKM. V was clipped by 3 bases and J by 1 base; unmatched bases: 0. The CDR3 consists of 13 residues. Full variable domain (remainder filled in from reference TRBV28 and TRBJ2-7): DVKVTQSSRYLVKRTGEKVFLECVQDMDHENMFWYRQDPGLGLRLIYFSYDVKMKEKGDIPEGYSVSREKKERFSLILESASTNQTSMYLCASSLGQSYEQYFGPGTRLTVT.

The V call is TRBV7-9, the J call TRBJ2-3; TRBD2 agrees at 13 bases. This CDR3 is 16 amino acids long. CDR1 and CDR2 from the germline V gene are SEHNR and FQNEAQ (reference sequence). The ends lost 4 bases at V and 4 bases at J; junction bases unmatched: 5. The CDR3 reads CASSYSLAGGPDTQYF. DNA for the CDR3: TGTGCCAGCAGCTACTCACTAGCGGGAGGGCCAGATACGCAGTATTTT.

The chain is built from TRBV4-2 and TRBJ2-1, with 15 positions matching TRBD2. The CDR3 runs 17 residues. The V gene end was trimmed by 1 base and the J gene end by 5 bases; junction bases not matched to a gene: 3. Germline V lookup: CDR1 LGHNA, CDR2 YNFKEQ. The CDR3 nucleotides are TGTGCCAGCAGCCAAGGGACTAGCGGGGGGGTTCACAATGAGCAGTTCTTC. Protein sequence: CASSQGTSGGVHNEQFF.

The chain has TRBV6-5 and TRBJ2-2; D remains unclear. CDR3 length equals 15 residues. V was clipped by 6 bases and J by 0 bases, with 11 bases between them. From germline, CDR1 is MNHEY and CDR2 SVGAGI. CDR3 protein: CASSPGPSNTGELFF. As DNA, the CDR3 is TGTGCCAGCAGCCCCGGGCCTTCGAACACCGGGGAGCTGTTTTTT.

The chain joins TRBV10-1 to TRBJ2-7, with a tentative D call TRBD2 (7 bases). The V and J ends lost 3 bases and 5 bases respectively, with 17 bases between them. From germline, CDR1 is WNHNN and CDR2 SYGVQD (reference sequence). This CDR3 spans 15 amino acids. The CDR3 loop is CASSEKRRGAHEQYF. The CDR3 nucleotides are TGCGCCAGCAGTGAAAAAAGACGGGGGGCCCACGAGCAGTACTTC.

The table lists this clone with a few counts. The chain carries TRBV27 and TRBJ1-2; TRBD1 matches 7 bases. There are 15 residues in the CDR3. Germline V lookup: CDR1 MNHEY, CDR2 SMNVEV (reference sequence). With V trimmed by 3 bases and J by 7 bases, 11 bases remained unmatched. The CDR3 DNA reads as TGTGCCAGCAGTTTTTGGGGAGACAGGGAGGCTGGCTACACCTTC. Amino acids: CASSFWGDREAGYTF.

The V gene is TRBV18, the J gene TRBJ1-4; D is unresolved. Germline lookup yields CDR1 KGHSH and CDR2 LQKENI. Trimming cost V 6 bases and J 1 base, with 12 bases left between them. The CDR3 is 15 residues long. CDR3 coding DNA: TGTGCCAGCTCCGCCGGGTGGCAAACTAATGAAAAACTGTTTTTT. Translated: CASSAGWQTNEKLFF.

CDR3 in DNA: TGTGCCAGCAGTTACACGCGGGGGAATGACTATGGCTACACCTTC. Amino acids: CASSYTRGNDYGYTF. The chain carries TRBV6-6 and TRBJ1-2, with D possibly being TRBD1 (5 bases). The germline gives CDR1 MNHNY, CDR2 SVGAGI (reference sequence). The CDR3 is 15 residues long. V dropped 2 bases and J dropped 3 bases, with 13 bases sitting between them.

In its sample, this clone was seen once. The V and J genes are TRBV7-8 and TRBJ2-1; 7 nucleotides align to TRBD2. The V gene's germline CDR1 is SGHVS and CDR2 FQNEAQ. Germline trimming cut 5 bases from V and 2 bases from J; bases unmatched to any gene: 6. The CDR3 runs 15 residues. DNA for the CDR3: TGTGCCAGCAGCCCGAGCGGGAACGCCTACAATGAGCAGTTCTTC. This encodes CASSPSGNAYNEQFF.

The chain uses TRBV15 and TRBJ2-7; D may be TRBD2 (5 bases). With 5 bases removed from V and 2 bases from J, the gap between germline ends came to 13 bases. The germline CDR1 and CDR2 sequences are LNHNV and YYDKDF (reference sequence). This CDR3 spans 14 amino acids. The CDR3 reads CATSLQVGAYEQYF. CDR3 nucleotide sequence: TGTGCCACCAGCCTCCAGGTCGGGGCCTACGAGCAGTACTTC.

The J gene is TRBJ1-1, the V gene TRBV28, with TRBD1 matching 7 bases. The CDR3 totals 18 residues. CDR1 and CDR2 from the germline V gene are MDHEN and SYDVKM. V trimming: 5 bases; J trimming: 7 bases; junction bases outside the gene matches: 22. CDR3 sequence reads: CASSLRPGQTFGGLEAFF. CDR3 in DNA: TGTGCCAGCAGTCTAAGACCGGGACAGACCTTCGGGGGGCTTGAAGCTTTCTTT.

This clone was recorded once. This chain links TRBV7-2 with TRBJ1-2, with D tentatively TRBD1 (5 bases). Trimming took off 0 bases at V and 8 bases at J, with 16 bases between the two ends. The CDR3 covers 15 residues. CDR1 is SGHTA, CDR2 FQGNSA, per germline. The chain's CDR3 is CASSLAGSGYSGYTF. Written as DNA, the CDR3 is TGTGCCAGCAGCTTAGCCGGGTCAGGGTATAGCGGCTACACCTTC.

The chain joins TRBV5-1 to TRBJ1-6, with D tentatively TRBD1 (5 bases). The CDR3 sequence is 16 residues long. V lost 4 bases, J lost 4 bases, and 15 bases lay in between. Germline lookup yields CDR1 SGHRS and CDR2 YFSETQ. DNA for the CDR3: TGCGCCAGCAGCGGAAACCAGGGTGGATATAATTCACCCCTCCACTTT. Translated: CASSGNQGGYNSPLHF.

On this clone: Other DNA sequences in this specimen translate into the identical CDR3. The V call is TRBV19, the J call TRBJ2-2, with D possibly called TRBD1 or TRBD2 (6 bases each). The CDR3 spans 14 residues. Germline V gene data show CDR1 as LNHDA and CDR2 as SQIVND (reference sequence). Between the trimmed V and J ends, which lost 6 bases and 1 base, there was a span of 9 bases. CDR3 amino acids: CASSGGLNTGELFF. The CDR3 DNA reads TGTGCCAGTAGCGGGGGCCTGAACACCGGGGAGCTGTTTTTT. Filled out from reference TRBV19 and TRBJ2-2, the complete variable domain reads DGGITQSPKYLFRKEGQNVTLSCEQNLNHDAMYWYRQDPGQGLRLIYYSQIVNDFQKGDIAEGYSVSREKKESFPLTVTSAQKNPTAFYLCASSGGLNTGELFFGEGSRLTVL.

The CDR3: CASSLGQGKLFF. CDR3 nucleotide sequence: TGTGCCAGCAGTCTTGGACAGGGAAAACTGTTTTTT. The chain carries TRBV2 and TRBJ1-4; 8 positions agree with TRBD1. Germline CDR1 reads SNHLY; CDR2 reads FYNNEI. This CDR3 spans 12 amino acids. V shed 5 bases and J 10 bases; nucleotides not matched to a gene: 3.

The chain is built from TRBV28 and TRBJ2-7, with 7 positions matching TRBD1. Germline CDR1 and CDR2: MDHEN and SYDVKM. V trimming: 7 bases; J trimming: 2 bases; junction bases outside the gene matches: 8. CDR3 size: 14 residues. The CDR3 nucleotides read TGTGCCAGCACTCCGGGACAGTACACCTACGAGCAGTACTTC. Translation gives CASTPGQYTYEQYF.

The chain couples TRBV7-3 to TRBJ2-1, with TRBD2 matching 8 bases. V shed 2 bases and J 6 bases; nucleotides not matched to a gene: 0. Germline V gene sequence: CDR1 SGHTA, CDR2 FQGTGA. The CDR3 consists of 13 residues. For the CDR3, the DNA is TGTGCCAGCAGCTTAGCGGGGGGCAATGAGCAGTTCTTC. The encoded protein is CASSLAGGNEQFF.

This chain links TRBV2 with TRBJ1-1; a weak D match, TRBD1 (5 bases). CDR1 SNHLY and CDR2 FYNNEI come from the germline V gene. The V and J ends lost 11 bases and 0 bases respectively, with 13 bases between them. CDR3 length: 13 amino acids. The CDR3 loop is CASQGDLNTEAFF. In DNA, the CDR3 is TGTGCCTCCCAGGGAGACCTGAACACTGAAGCTTTCTTT. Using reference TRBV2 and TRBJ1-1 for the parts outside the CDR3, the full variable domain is EPEVTQTPSHQVTQMGQEVILRCVPISNHLYFYWYRQILGQKVEFLVSFYNNEISEKSEIFDDQFSVERPDGSNFTLKIRSTKLEDSAMYFCASQGDLNTEAFFGQGTRLTVV.

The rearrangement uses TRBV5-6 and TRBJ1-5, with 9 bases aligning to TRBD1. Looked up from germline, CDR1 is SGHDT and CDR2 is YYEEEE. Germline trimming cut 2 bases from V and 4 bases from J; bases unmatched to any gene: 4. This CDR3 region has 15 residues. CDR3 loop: CASSLRQGGNQPQHF. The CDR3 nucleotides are TGTGCCAGCAGCTTAAGACAGGGGGGAAATCAGCCCCAGCATTTT.

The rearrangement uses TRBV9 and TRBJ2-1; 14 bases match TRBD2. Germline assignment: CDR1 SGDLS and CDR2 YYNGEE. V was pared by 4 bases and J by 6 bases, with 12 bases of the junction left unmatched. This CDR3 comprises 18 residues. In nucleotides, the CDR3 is TGTGCCAGCAGCAGATCCGGGACTAGCGGGAGATTAGGCAATGAGCAGTTCTTC. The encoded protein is CASSRSGTSGRLGNEQFF. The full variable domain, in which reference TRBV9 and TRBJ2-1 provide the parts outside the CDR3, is DSGVTQTPKHLITATGQRVTLRCSPRSGDLSVYWYQQSLDQGLQFLIQYYNGEERAKGNILERFSAQQFPDLHSELNLSSLELGDSALYFCASSRSGTSGRLGNEQFFGPGTRLTVL.

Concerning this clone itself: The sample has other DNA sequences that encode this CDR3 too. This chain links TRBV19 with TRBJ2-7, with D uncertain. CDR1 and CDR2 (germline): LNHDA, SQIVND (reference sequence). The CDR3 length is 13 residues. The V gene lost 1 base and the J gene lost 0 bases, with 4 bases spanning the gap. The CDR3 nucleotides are TGTGCCAGTAGTATAGGGGACTCCTACGAGCAGTACTTC. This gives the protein CASSIGDSYEQYF. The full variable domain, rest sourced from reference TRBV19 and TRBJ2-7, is DGGITQSPKYLFRKEGQNVTLSCEQNLNHDAMYWYRQDPGQGLRLIYYSQIVNDFQKGDIAEGYSVSREKKESFPLTVTSAQKNPTAFYLCASSIGDSYEQYFGPGTRLTVT.

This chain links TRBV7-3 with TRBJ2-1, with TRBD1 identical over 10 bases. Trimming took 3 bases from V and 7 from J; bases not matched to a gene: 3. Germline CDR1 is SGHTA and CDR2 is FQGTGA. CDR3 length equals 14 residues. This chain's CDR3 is CASSLGTGVNEQFF. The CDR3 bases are TGTGCCAGCAGCTTGGGGACAGGGGTAAATGAGCAGTTCTTC.

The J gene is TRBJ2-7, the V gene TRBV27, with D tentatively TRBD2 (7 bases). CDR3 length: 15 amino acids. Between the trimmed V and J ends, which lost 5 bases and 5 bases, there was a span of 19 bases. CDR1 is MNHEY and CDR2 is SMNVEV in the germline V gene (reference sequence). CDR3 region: CASSTVAGAYNEQYF. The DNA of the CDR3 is TGTGCCAGCAGTACCGTCGCGGGGGCTTATAACGAGCAGTACTTC.

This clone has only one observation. CDR3 in DNA: TGTGCCAGCAGCCCCGAAACGGGACGAGCGGTAGGCACCGGGGAGCTGTTTTTT. Protein sequence: CASSPETGRAVGTGELFF. The J gene is TRBJ2-2, the V gene TRBV5-6; D possibly uses TRBD1 or TRBD2 (5 bases each). V lost 4 bases to trimming and J lost 4 bases, with 23 bases between them. The CDR3 has 18 residues. Looked up from germline, CDR1 is SGHDT and CDR2 is YYEEEE. The full variable domain, its missing parts supplied by reference TRBV5-6 and TRBJ2-2, is DAGVTQSPTHLIKTRGQQVTLRCSPKSGHDTVSWYQQALGQGPQFIFQYYEEEERQRGNFPDRFSGHQFPNYSSELNVNALLLGDSALYLCASSPETGRAVGTGELFFGEGSRLTVL.

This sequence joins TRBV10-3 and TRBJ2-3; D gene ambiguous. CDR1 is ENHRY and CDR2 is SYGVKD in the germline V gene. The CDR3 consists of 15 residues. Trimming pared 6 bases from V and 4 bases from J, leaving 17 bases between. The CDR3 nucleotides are TGTGCCATCAGGGATGACACCTTTGGGGCAGATACGCAGTATTTT. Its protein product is CAIRDDTFGADTQYF.

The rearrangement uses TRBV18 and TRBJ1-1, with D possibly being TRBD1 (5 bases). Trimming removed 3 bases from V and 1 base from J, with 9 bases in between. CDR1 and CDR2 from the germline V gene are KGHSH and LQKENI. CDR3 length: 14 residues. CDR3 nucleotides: TGTGCCAGCTCACCCCCGGACAAGAACACTGAAGCTTTCTTT. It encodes CASSPPDKNTEAFF.